Below, one T cell receptor (beta chain) is given with its context. It has no known antigen specificity. No base quality values were provided; no much bigger clone lies one nucleotide off. The same CDR3 arises from other DNA sequences in this sample as well. The data were taken from a study of blood T cell repertoires in COVID-19 (TCRdb year 2020). Turning to the overall study: Collaborator samples came from the United States, Italy and Spain and covered acute and convalescent phases of COVID-19. The material from the prospective study consisted of cDNA or gDNA derived from T cells, B-cell-depleted T cells, or PBMCs. The dataset comprised deeply sampled blood TCRbeta repertoires from subjects exposed to, actively infected with, or recovered from COVID-19. A freely available public database, intended as a resource for researchers studying the immune response to SARS-CoV-2, is where the repertoires were released. Samples were obtained from the ongoing ImmuneRACE study (first 160 participants) and from 1,254 subjects provided by 6 global collaborators. Nearly every sample came with metadata listing a de-identified subject ID, COVID-19 status, age in years and sex. HLA class I and class II types, where available, came from metadata supplied by the sample provider rather than from assay-based typing.

Enrolling through a virtual design, the prospective study's participants ranged in age from roughly 18 to 100 years and lived across roughly 24 United States geographic areas. In the prospective study, cohorts were assigned on the basis of participant-reported clinical history obtained from a screening survey and a study questionnaire. Recovered participants in ImmuneRACE Cohort 3 were defined as having two consecutive negative NP/OP PCR tests, clearance from a healthcare professional, or resolution of symptoms. Each participant in the prospective study had whole blood, serum and a nasopharyngeal or oropharyngeal swab collected by mobile phlebotomists. Prospective study participants could optionally give additional blood draws and questionnaires over an approximately 2-month period. Prospective study blood samples were shipped either frozen or at room temperature before DNA extraction. The CDR3 contains 13 residues, cysteine and phenylalanine counted. Of all the DNA, just the CDR3 is kept, 39 bases in frame from base 1. The germline V and J ends show losses of 4 bases and 1 base respectively, and no gene match explains 0 bases of the junction.

The immunoSEQ Assay, a bias-controlled multiplex PCR, was used to amplify TCRbeta CDR3 regions from genomic DNA. The paper's data handling went like this. The number of nucleated cells in each sample was estimated from the amplification of reference gene primers within the assay. To quantify the absolute abundance of each unique TCRbeta CDR3 rearrangement, sequence reads were collapsed and filtered. Productive Simpson clonality was computed per sample as the square root of Simpson's diversity index over productive rearrangements. As stored in TCRdb, this immuneACCESS dataset retains in-frame rearrangements with V and J assigned. A fraction of the clones does not appear; measured against another copy, unresolved V genes explain less than half of the discrepancy, and the remainder lacks a known reason. The V and J calls and clone size were taken over from that table, and D and trimming were inferred from the DNA. Within this sample are under 300,000 clones, with 85% to 90% of them counted one time only. About 14% of the sample comes from the top ten.

Study-wide findings and limitations: The amount of clinical and demographic metadata varied by source and participant and was provided uncurated.

This chain joins TRBV12-3 or TRBV12-4 to TRBJ2-5; 7 middle bases align to TRBD1. Input material: PBMCs or T cells enriched from blood (not recorded which). This clonotype originated in a man in his late teens or twenties who had recovered from COVID-19. The bases read TGTGCCAGCAGTTGGGACAGCCAAGAGACCCAGTACTTC. Its product reads: CASSWDSQETQYF.